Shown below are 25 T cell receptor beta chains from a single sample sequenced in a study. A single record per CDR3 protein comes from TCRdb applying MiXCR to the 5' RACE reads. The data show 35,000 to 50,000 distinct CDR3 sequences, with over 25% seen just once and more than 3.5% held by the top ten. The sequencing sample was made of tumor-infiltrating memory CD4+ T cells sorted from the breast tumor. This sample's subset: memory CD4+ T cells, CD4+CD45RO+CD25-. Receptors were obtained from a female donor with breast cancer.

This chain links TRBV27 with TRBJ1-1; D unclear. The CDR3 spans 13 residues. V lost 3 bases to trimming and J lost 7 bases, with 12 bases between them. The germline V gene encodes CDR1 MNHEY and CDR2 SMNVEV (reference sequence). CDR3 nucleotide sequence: TGTGCCAGCAGTTTGATCCCAGGTGGTGAAGCTTTCTTT. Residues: CASSLIPGGEAFF.

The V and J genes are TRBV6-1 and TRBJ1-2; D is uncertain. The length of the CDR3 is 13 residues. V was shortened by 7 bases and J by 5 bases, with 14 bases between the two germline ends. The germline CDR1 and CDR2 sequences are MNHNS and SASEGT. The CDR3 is CASKLPSSYGYTF. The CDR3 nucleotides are TGTGCCAGCAAACTACCCAGCAGTTATGGCTACACCTTC.

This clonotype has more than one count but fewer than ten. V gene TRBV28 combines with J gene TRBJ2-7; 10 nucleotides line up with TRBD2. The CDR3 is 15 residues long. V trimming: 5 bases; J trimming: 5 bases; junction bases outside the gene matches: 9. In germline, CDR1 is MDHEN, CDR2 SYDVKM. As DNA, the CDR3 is TGTGCCAGCAGTCAACCACTAGCGGGACGAGACGAGCAGTACTTC. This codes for CASSQPLAGRDEQYF.

Written as DNA, the CDR3 is TGTGCCAGCACCCCGGTAGGGGTTCGGAGCAATCAGCCCCAGCATTTT. This translates into CASTPVGVRSNQPQHF. The chain joins TRBV7-3 to TRBJ1-5; D perhaps matches TRBD1 (5 bases). V was clipped by 7 bases and J by 1 base, with 17 bases between them. This CDR3 comprises 16 residues. Germline lookup yields CDR1 SGHTA and CDR2 FQGTGA. The full variable domain, its missing parts supplied by reference TRBV7-3 and TRBJ1-5, is GAGVSQTPSNKVTEKGKYVELRCDPISGHTALYWYRQSLGQGPEFLIYFQGTGAADDSGLPNDRFFAVRPEGSVSTLKIQRTERGDSAVYLCASTPVGVRSNQPQHFGDGTRLSIL.

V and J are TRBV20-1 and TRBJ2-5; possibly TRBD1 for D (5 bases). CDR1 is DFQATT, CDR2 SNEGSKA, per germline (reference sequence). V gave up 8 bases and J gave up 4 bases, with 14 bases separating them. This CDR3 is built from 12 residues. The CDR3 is CSFRPRVETQYF. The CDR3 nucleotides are TGCAGTTTCCGCCCCAGGGTAGAGACCCAGTACTTC.

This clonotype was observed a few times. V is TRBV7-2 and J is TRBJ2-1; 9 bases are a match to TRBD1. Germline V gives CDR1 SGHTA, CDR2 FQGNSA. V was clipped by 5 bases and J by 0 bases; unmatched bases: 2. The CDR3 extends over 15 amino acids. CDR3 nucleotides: TGTGCCAGCAGCGTACAGGGGGCCTCCTACAATGAGCAGTTCTTC. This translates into CASSVQGASYNEQFF. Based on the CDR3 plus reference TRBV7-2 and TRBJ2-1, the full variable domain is GAGVSQSPSNKVTEKGKDVELRCDPISGHTALYWYRQSLGQGLEFLIYFQGNSAPDKSGLPSDRFSAERTGGSVSTLTIQRTQQEDSAVYLCASSVQGASYNEQFFGPGTRLTVL.

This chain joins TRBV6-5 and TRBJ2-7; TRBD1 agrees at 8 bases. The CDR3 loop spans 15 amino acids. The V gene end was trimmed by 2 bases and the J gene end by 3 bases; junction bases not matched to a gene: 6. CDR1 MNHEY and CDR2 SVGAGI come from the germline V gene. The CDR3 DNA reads TGTGCCAGCAGTTACACCGGACAGGGTAACTACGAGCAGTACTTC. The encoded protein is CASSYTGQGNYEQYF.

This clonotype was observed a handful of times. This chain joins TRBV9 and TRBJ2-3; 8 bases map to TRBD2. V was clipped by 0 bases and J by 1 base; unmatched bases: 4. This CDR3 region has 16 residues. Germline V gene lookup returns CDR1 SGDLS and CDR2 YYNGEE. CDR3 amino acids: CASSVGSGERTDTQYF. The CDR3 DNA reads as TGTGCCAGCAGCGTAGGTAGCGGGGAACGCACAGATACGCAGTATTTT.

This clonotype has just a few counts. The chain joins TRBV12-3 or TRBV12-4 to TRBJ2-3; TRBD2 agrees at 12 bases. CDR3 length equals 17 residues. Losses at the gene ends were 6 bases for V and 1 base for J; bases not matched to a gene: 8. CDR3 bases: TGTGCCAGCAGACTTCTAGCGGGGGGGCCTCGCACAGATACGCAGTATTTT. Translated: CASRLLAGGPRTDTQYF.

The CDR3 sequence is CASSHSGTQYF. CDR3 nucleotide sequence: TGCGCCAGCAGCCATAGTGGTACGCAGTATTTT. The chain joins TRBV4-1 to TRBJ2-3; D ambiguous. V shed 3 bases and J shed 8 bases, with 6 bases lying between them. From germline, CDR1 is MGHRA and CDR2 YSYEKL. CDR3 length: 11 residues.

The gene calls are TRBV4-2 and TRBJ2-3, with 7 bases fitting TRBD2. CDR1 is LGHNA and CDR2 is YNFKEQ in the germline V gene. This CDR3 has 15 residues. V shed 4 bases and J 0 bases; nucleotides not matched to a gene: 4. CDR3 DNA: TGTGCCAGCAGCCTCCGGCGGGGGAGCACAGATACGCAGTATTTT. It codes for CASSLRRGSTDTQYF.

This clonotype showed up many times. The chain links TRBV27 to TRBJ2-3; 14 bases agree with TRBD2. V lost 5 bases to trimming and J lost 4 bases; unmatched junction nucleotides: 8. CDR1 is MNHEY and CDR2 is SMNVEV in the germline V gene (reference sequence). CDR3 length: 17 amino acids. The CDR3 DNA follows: TGTGCCAGCAGTGTTTTGACTAGCGGGAGGGCCGCAGATACGCAGTATTTT. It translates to CASSVLTSGRAADTQYF.

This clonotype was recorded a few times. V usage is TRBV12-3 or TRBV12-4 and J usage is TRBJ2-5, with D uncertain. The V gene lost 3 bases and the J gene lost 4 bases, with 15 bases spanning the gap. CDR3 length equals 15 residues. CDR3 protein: CASSFDSATGETQYF. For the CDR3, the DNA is TGTGCCAGCAGTTTTGATAGTGCCACCGGAGAGACCCAGTACTTC.

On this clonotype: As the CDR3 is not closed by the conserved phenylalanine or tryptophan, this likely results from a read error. CDR3 sequence reads: CASSSGTTVNQPQHS. The CDR3, as DNA: TGTGCCAGCAGCTCCGGGACAACTGTGAATCAGCCCCAGCATTCT. This chain links TRBV12-3 or TRBV12-4 with TRBJ1-5; possibly TRBD1 for D (6 bases). Trimming took off 6 bases at V and 4 bases at J, with 16 bases between the two ends. This CDR3 has 15 residues.

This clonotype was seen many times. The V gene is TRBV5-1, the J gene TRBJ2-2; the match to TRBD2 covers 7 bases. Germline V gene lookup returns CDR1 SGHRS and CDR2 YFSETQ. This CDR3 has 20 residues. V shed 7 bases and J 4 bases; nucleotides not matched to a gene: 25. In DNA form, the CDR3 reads TGCGCCAGCCGGTCCGGATTCAGTGAGCGGGAACGCAGGCTCACCGGGGAGCTGTTTTTT. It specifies CASRSGFSERERRLTGELFF.

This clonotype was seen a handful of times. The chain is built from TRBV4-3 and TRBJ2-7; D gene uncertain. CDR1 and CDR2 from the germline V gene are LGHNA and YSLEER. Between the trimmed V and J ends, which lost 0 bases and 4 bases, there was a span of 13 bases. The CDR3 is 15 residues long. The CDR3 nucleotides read TGCGCCAGCAGCCAAGACGGATCCGACGGGTACGAGCAGTACTTC. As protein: CASSQDGSDGYEQYF.

The CDR3 spells CATTRNEQYF. The CDR3 DNA reads TGTGCCACCACGAGAAACGAGCAGTACTTC. This sequence joins TRBV7-3 and TRBJ2-7; no clear D gene. The CDR3 runs 10 residues. The germline V gene has CDR1 SGHTA and CDR2 FQGTGA. Trimming took 10 bases from V and 5 from J, leaving 9 bases between them.

CDR3 in DNA: TGTGCCAGCAGTTCCCCTGGACAGGGGAGCTCCTACGAGCAGTACTTC. Translating it yields CASSSPGQGSSYEQYF. J is TRBJ2-7 and V is TRBV28, with 9 positions matching TRBD1. Trimming at V came to 4 bases and at J to 0 bases, leaving 7 bases not matched to a gene. This CDR3 region has 16 residues. Germline CDR1 reads MDHEN; CDR2 reads SYDVKM.

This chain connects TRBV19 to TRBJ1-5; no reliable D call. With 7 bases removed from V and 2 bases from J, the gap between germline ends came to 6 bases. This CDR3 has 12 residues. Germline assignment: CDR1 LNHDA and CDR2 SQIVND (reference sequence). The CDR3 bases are TGTGCCAGTATGTATGGCAATCAGCCCCAGCATTTT. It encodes CASMYGNQPQHF.

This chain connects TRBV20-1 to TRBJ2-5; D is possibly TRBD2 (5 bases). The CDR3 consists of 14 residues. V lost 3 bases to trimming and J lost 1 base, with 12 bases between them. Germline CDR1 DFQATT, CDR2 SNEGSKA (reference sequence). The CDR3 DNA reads TGCAGTGCTAGGGACGTAAGCGGCCAAGAGACCCAGTACTTC. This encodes CSARDVSGQETQYF.

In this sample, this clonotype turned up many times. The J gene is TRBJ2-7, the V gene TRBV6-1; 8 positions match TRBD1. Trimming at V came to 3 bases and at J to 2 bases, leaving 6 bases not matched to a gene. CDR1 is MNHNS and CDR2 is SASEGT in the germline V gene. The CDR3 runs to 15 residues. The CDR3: CASSELKGQAYEQYF. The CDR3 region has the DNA TGTGCCAGCAGTGAGCTTAAGGGACAGGCCTACGAGCAGTACTTC.

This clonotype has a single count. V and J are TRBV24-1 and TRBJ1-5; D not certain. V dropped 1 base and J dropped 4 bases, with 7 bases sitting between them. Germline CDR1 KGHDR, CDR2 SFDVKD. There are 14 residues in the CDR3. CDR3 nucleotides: TGTGCCACCAGTGATTTTGACACAAATCAGCCCCAGCATTTT. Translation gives CATSDFDTNQPQHF.

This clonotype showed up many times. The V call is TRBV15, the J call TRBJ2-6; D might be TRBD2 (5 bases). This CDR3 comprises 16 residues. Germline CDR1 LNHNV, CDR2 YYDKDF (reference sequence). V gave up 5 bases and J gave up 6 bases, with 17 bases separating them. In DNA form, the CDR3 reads TGTGCCACCAGCCTGCCTACCGGGAAAATGGCCAACGTCCTGACTTTC. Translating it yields CATSLPTGKMANVLTF.

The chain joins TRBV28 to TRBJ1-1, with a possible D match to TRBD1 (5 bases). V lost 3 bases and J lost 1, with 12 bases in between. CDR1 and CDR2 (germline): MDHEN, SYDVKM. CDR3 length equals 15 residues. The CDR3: CASSFVGAENTEAFF. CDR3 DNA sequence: TGTGCCAGCAGTTTTGTCGGGGCCGAGAACACTGAAGCTTTCTTT.

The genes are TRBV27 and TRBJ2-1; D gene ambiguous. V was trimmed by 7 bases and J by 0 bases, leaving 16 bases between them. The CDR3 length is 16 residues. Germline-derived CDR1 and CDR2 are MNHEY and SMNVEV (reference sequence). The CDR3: CASTPSTVYSYNEQFF. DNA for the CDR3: TGTGCCAGCACCCCAAGCACAGTCTACTCCTACAATGAGCAGTTCTTC.